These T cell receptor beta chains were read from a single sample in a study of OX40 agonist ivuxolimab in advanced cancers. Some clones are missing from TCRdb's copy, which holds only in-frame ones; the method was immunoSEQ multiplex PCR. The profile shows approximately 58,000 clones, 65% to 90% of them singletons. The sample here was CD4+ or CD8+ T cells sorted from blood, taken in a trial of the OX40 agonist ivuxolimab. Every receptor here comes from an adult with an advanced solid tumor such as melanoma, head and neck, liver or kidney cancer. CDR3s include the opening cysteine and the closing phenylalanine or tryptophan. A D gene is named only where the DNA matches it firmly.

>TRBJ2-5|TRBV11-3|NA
TGTGCCAGCAGCTTCAAGGGGCTTGAGACCCAGTACTTC
CASSFKGLETQYF
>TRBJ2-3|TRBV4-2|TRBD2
TGTGCCAGCAGCCCATACTCAACTAGCGGGAGGACAGATACGCAGTATTTT
CASSPYSTSGRTDTQYF
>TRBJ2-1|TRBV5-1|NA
TGCGCCAGCAGCCCGATGACAGAAGCCAATGAGCAGTTCTTC
CASSPMTEANEQFF
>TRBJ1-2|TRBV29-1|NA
TGCAGCGTTGTATCCGGGGGCGCGGAGGGCTACACCTTC
CSVVSGGAEGYTF
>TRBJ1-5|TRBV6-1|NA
TGTGCCAGCAGTGGGAGACGGTACAATCAGCCCCAGCATTTT
CASSGRRYNQPQHF
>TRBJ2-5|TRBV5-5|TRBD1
TGTGCCAGCAGCCGGACAGGGATCCAAGAGACCCAGTACTTC
CASSRTGIQETQYF
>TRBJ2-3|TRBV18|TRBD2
TGTGCCAGCTCTACTCGTACTAGCGGGGACACAGATACGCAGTATTTT
CASSTRTSGDTDTQYF
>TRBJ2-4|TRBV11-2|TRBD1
TGTGCCAGCAGCCGGGACAGGAAAAACATTCAGTACTTC
CASSRDRKNIQYF
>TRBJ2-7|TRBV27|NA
TGTGCCAGCAGTTTGAAGGGGAGCGTTGTGGGCGAGCAGTACTTC
CASSLKGSVVGEQYF
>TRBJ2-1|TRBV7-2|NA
TGTGCCAGCAGCCGGGGCACAGGGTTGAATGAGCAGTTCTTC
CASSRGTGLNEQFF
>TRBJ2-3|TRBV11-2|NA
TGTGCCAGCAGCCCCCAGTCAGGCACAGATACGCAGTATTTT
CASSPQSGTDTQYF